These T cell receptor beta chains were read from a single sample in a study of OX40 agonist ivuxolimab in advanced cancers. Profiling relied on immunoSEQ multiplex PCR, and the TCRdb table lists in-frame clones only, not all of them. The sample contains about 91,000 clones, roughly 87% of which appear only once. The source material was CD4+ or CD8+ T cells sorted from blood, sampled in a trial of the OX40 agonist ivuxolimab. These receptor sequences come from an adult with an advanced solid tumor such as melanoma, head and neck, liver or kidney cancer. Each CDR3 is given with its conserved first and last residue. A D gene is named only where the DNA matches it firmly. Not every row has a clone size; where given, it reads once, few, many or a size class.

>15|TRBJ1-4|NA|TRBV7-9|TRBD1
CASSPPFRGGEKLFF
TGTGCCAGCAGCCCCCCGTTCAGGGGGGGAGAAAAACTGTTTTTT
>14|TRBJ2-7|once|TRBV6-1|NA
CASSEARGDYEQYF
TGTGCCAGCAGTGAAGCGCGGGGCGACTACGAGCAGTACTTC
>14|TRBJ2-7|few|TRBV18|NA
CASSPGQGPSEQYF
TGTGCCAGCTCACCTGGACAAGGGCCTTCCGAGCAGTACTTC
>16|TRBJ2-2|NA|TRBV9|TRBD2
CASSAQRGGLHGELFF
TGTGCCAGCAGCGCCCAGCGGGGGGGACTCCACGGGGAGCTGTTTTTT
>16|TRBJ1-1|NA|TRBV5-4|TRBD1
CASSPGNRGLDTEAFF
TGTGCCAGCAGCCCCGGCAACAGGGGGCTCGACACTGAAGCTTTCTTT
>14|TRBJ1-1|NA|TRBV2|NA
CASSQSTSGAEAFF
TGTGCCAGCAGCCAATCAACATCAGGGGCTGAAGCTTTCTTT
>15|TRBJ1-4|NA|TRBV7-2|NA
CASSVGGATNEKLFF
TGTGCCAGCAGCGTGGGGGGGGCAACTAATGAAAAACTGTTTTTT
>15|TRBJ1-5|once|TRBV4-1|NA
CASSQEGGGNQPQHF
TGCGCCAGCAGCCAAGAAGGGGGGGGCAATCAGCCCCAGCATTTT
>13|TRBJ1-4|NA|TRBV7-9|NA
CASSLLQGSELFF
TGTGCCAGCAGCTTACTGCAGGGGAGCGAACTGTTTTTT
>13|TRBJ2-3|NA|TRBV7-2|NA
CASNLISTRTQYF
TGTGCCAGCAACCTCATTTCGACTAGAACGCAGTATTTT
>15|TRBJ1-5|NA|TRBV6-5|NA
CASSYQVDSFQPQHF
TGTGCCAGCAGTTACCAGGTAGACAGCTTTCAGCCCCAGCATTTT
>20|TRBJ1-5|NA|TRBV11-3|NA
CASSLDRRQCYLYSNQPQHF
TGTGCCAGCAGCTTAGATCGGCGACAGTGCTACTTATATAGCAATCAGCCCCAGCATTTT
>13|TRBJ1-5|NA|TRBV5-1|NA
CASSWEVNQPQHF
TGCGCCAGCAGCTGGGAAGTGAATCAGCCCCAGCATTTT
>14|TRBJ1-2|NA|TRBV6-5|NA
CASRNPQGNDGYTF
TGTGCCAGCAGAAATCCACAGGGAAACGATGGCTACACCTTC
>13|TRBJ2-1|NA|TRBV6-1|TRBD2
CASFSGYYNEQFF
TGTGCCAGCTTTAGCGGGTATTACAATGAGCAGTTCTTC
>13|TRBJ1-2|few|TRBV11-2|TRBD1
CASSSDRDHGYTF
TGTGCCAGCAGTTCCGACAGGGACCATGGCTACACCTTC
>15|TRBJ2-4|NA|TRBV11-2|NA
CASSPQGIAKNIQYF
TGTGCCAGCAGCCCGCAGGGGATAGCCAAAAACATTCAGTACTTC
>16|TRBJ1-5|NA|TRBV4-3|NA
CASSQDFGRNNQPQHF
TGCGCCAGCAGCCAAGATTTTGGAAGGAACAATCAGCCCCAGCATTTT
>13|TRBJ1-1|NA|TRBV7-9|NA
CASSLEGDTEAFF
TGTGCCAGCAGCTTAGAGGGGGACACTGAAGCTTTCTTT
>15|TRBJ2-3|NA|TRBV5-1|TRBD1
CASSAPQGDTDTQYF
TGCGCCAGCAGCGCACCACAGGGGGACACAGATACGCAGTATTTT
>15|TRBJ1-1|NA|TRBV5-4|TRBD1
CASSLVTGINTEAFF
TGTGCCAGCAGCTTAGTGACAGGGATCAACACTGAAGCTTTCTTT
>15|TRBJ2-3|once|TRBV5-1|TRBD2
CASSLGGGGTDTQYF
TGCGCCAGCAGCTTGGGCGGGGGAGGCACAGATACGCAGTATTTT
>18|TRBJ1-5|NA|TRBV27|NA
CASSSYLRDPRGNQPQHF
TGTGCCAGCAGTTCGTACCTCCGGGACCCAAGGGGGAATCAGCCCCAGCATTTT
>14|TRBJ2-5|NA|TRBV5-1|TRBD1
CASSVTTGMQTQYF
TGCGCCAGCAGCGTGACGACAGGGATGCAGACCCAGTACTTC
>17|TRBJ1-1|NA|TRBV5-1|NA
CASSLGTRGGVNTEAFF
TGCGCCAGCAGCTTGGGGACGAGGGGCGGTGTGAACACTGAAGCTTTCTTT
>16|TRBJ1-2|NA|TRBV18|TRBD1
CASSPAIGQGWNGYTF
TGTGCCAGCTCACCCGCCATTGGACAGGGGTGGAATGGCTACACCTTC
>17|TRBJ2-2|NA|TRBV15|NA
CATSRSTGFSNTGELFF
TGTGCCACCAGCAGATCCACAGGTTTCTCGAACACCGGGGAGCTGTTTTTT
>13|TRBJ1-1|NA|TRBV7-2|NA
CASSLEPGTEAFF
TGTGCCAGCAGCTTGGAGCCAGGCACTGAAGCTTTCTTT
>14|TRBJ2-1|NA|TRBV7-3|TRBD2
CASSRTSGSDEQFF
TGTGCCAGCAGCCGGACTAGCGGGAGCGATGAGCAGTTCTTC
>16|TRBJ2-2|few|TRBV6-5|NA
CASSYSGPRIAGELFF
TGTGCCAGCAGTTACTCTGGCCCCCGTATAGCCGGGGAGCTGTTTTTT
>16|TRBJ1-2|NA|TRBV6-1|NA
CASSEVPGQSHYGYTF
TGTGCCAGCAGTGAAGTTCCAGGGCAGTCCCACTATGGCTACACCTTC
>15|TRBJ1-1|NA|TRBV10-3|NA
CAIKNQANLNTEAFF
TGTGCCATCAAAAATCAGGCCAACTTGAACACTGAAGCTTTCTTT
>15|TRBJ2-1|NA|TRBV19|NA
CASREGRASYNEQFF
TGTGCCAGTAGGGAGGGAAGGGCCTCCTACAATGAGCAGTTCTTC
>15|TRBJ1-2|NA|TRBV6-5|NA
CASSYLLGGQLGYTF
TGCGCCAGCAGTTACTTACTTGGAGGACAGCTTGGCTACACCTTC
>15|TRBJ2-1|NA|TRBV6-6|NA
CASSRPGVTGNEQFF
TGTGCCAGCAGTCGCCCCGGGGTCACGGGGAATGAGCAGTTCTTC
>17|TRBJ2-1|NA|TRBV10-3|NA
CAISESPSSGTRGEQFF
TGTGCCATCAGTGAGTCGCCCTCTAGTGGGACACGGGGTGAGCAGTTCTTC
>16|TRBJ1-1|NA|TRBV5-1|NA
CASSGEPGRKITEAFF
TGCGCCAGCAGCGGGGAGCCCGGGAGAAAAATCACTGAAGCTTTCTTT
>13|TRBJ2-1|NA|TRBV5-1|NA
CASSFEGPHEQFF
TGCGCCAGCAGCTTTGAGGGGCCCCATGAGCAGTTCTTC
>13|TRBJ1-5|NA|TRBV7-3|NA
CASSQGSNQPQHF
TGTGCCAGCAGTCAGGGATCCAATCAGCCCCAGCATTTT
>15|TRBJ1-4|NA|TRBV6-1|TRBD1
CASSLGGRQVEKLFF
TGTGCCAGCAGCTTAGGGGGCCGCCAAGTGGAAAAACTGTTTTTT
>14|TRBJ2-2|NA|TRBV6-5|NA
CASSRTLPRGELFF
TGTGCCAGCAGCCGGACACTGCCGAGGGGGGAGCTGTTTTTT
>14|TRBJ2-3|NA|TRBV18|TRBD1
CASSPGTGADTQYF
TGTGCCAGCTCTCCCGGGACAGGGGCAGATACGCAGTATTTT